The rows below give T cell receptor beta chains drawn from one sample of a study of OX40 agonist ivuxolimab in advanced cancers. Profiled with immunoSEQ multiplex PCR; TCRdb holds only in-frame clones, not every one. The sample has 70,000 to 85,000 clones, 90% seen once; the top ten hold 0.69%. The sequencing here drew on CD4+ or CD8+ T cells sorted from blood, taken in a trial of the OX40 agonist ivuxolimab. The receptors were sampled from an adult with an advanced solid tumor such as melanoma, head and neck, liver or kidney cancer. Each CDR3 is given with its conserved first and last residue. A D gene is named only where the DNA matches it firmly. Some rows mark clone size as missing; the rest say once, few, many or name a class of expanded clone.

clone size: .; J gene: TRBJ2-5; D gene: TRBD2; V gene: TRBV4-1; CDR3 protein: CASRNPGTSGETQYF; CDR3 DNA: TGCGCCAGCAGAAACCCTGGGACTAGTGGAGAGACCCAGTACTTC
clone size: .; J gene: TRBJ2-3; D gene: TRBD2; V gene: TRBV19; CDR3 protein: CASSIGGGSSTDTQYF; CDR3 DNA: TGTGCCAGTAGTATAGGCGGGGGGAGCAGCACAGATACGCAGTATTTT
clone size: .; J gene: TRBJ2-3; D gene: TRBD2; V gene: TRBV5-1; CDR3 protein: CASSRRLAVADTQYF; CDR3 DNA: TGCGCCAGCAGCCGAAGACTAGCGGTAGCAGATACGCAGTATTTT
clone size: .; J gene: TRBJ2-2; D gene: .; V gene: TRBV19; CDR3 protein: CASSGKNSVPLGAGELFF; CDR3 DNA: TGTGCCAGTAGTGGAAAGAACTCAGTTCCCTTGGGCGCCGGGGAGCTGTTTTTT
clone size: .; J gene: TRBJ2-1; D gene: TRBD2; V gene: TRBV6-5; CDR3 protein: CASSGTSGYNEQFF; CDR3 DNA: TGTGCCAGCAGTGGGACTAGCGGATACAATGAGCAGTTCTTC
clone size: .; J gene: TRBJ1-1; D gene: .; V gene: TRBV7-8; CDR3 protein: CASRTPGAFF; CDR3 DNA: TGTGCCAGCAGAACCCCGGGGGCTTTCTTT
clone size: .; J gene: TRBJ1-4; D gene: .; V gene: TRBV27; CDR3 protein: CASRSNEKLFF; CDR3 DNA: TGTGCCAGCAGGTCCAATGAAAAACTGTTTTTT
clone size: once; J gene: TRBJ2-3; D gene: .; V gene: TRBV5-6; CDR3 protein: CASSFMNSTDTQYF; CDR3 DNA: TGTGCCAGCAGCTTCATGAATAGCACAGATACGCAGTATTTT
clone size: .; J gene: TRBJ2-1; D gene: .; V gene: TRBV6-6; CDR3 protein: CASSYSTGSYNEQFF; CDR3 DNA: TGTGCCAGCAGTTACTCAACAGGGTCCTACAATGAGCAGTTCTTC
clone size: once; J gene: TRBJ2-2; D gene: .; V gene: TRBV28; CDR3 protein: CASSLPYRLAGELFF; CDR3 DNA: TGTGCCAGCAGTTTGCCCTATCGACTAGCCGGGGAGCTGTTTTTT
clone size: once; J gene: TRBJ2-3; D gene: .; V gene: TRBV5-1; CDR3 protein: CASSLGGPRRTDTQYF; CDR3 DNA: TGCGCCAGCAGCTTGGGTGGACCCAGACGTACAGATACGCAGTATTTT
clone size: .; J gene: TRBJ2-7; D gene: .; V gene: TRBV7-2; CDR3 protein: CASSRLAGVGYEQYF; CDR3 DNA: TGTGCCAGCAGCCGCCTAGCCGGGGTGGGCTACGAGCAGTACTTC